Below, 26 T cell receptor beta chains from the same sample are listed, as sequenced in a study of breast tumors, draining lymph nodes, adjacent tissues. TCRdb called the multiplex PCR reads again in MiXCR, with one record for every CDR3 protein. The data hold 12,000 or so distinct CDR3 sequences, with 50% to 60% observed a single time. Sequenced sample: breast tumor tissue. The source is a female donor with breast cancer. Some clones in this sample may be carry-over from other donors' samples.

Remarks on this clonotype: The junction departs from germline at one end; a sequencing error may be responsible. The CDR3 loop is CTTSSGVATGELFF. CDR3 bases: TGTACCACCAGTTCCGGGGTCGCCACCGGGGAGCTGTTTTTT. The gene calls are TRBV24-1 and TRBJ2-2; TRBD2 is a possible D gene (5 bases). The CDR3 extends over 14 amino acids. Germline values: CDR1 KGHDR, CDR2 SFDVKD.

The V gene is TRBV9, the J gene TRBJ1-5; D is unresolved. Trimming left V 0 bases short and J 3 bases short, with 10 bases between. CDR1 is SGDLS, CDR2 YYNGEE, per germline. The CDR3 has 15 residues. As DNA, the CDR3 is TGTGCCAGCAGCGTAGTGGCCACACACAATCAGCCCCAGCATTTT. Translating it yields CASSVVATHNQPQHF.

This clonotype was observed a handful of times. This may come from a read error, since a much larger clone is one base off. The rearrangement joins TRBV7-9 to TRBJ1-3; 8 positions match TRBD1. The CDR3 loop spans 15 amino acids. Germline lookup yields CDR1 SEHNR and CDR2 FQNEAQ (reference sequence). The CDR3 DNA follows: TGTGCCAGCAGCTTAGCTCAGGGGGCTGGAAACACCATACATTTT. The encoded protein is CASSLAQGAGNTIHF.

On this clonotype: This may come from a read error, since a much larger clone is one base off. The CDR3 region has the DNA TGCGCCAGCAGCCAACCCGGGACAGGGGTAAACTACGAGCAGTACTTC. Residues: CASSQPGTGVNYEQYF. The chain is built from TRBV4-1 and TRBJ2-7, with 10 bases lining up with TRBD1. Losses at the gene ends were 2 bases for V and 3 bases for J; bases not matched to a gene: 7. The germline V gene has CDR1 MGHRA and CDR2 YSYEKL. The CDR3 sequence is 16 residues long.

The chain couples TRBV6-1 to TRBJ2-1, with D possibly being TRBD2 (7 bases). Germline V gene data show CDR1 as MNHNS and CDR2 as SASEGT. The germline V and J ends were trimmed by 6 bases and 8 bases, with 23 bases remaining between them. The CDR3 length is 16 residues. The CDR3 DNA sequence: TGTGCCAGCAGGGGCCTAGGGGCGGGAGAGGGGGATGAGCAGTTCTTC. It yields the protein CASRGLGAGEGDEQFF.

This clonotype has ten or more counts. This chain links TRBV30 with TRBJ2-6; D not certain. The germline V gene has CDR1 GTSNPN and CDR2 SVGIG (reference sequence). Trimming shortened V by 1 base and J by 0 bases, and 13 bases separated the two germline ends. The CDR3 sequence is 17 residues long. The CDR3 DNA reads as TGTGCCTGGAGTGAAACTATCGAACGCTCTGGGGCCAACGTCCTGACTTTC. This codes for CAWSETIERSGANVLTF. The complete variable domain, with remaining parts taken from reference TRBV30 and TRBJ2-6, reads SQTIHQWPATLVQPVGSPLSLECTVEGTSNPNLYWYRQAAGRGLQLLFYSVGIGQISSEVPQNLSASRPQDRQFILSSKKLLLSDSGFYLCAWSETIERSGANVLTFGAGSRLTVL.

This rearrangement joins TRBV2 to TRBJ2-5; 7 nucleotides line up with TRBD1. CDR3 length equals 12 residues. The germline V gene has CDR1 SNHLY and CDR2 FYNNEI. V was pared by 11 bases and J by 1 base, with 4 bases of the junction left unmatched. CDR3 in amino acids: CASRTGQETQYF. The CDR3 nucleotides are TGTGCCTCCCGGACAGGCCAAGAGACCCAGTACTTC.

This clonotype appeared a few times. V usage is TRBV6-1 and J usage is TRBJ2-5; tentative D call: TRBD1 (6 bases). V was clipped by 7 bases and J by 4 bases, with 16 bases between them. Germline assignment: CDR1 MNHNS and CDR2 SASEGT. This CDR3 has 14 residues. CDR3 bases: TGTGCCAGCACGACACAGGGAACCAGAGAGACCCAGTACTTC. Translating it yields CASTTQGTRETQYF.

In DNA form, the CDR3 reads TGCAGCGTGGACAAAGCTAGCGGGTCCACAGATACGCAGTATTTT. It encodes CSVDKASGSTDTQYF. The V gene is TRBV29-1, the J gene TRBJ2-3, with 8 bases aligning to TRBD2. Germline CDR1 reads SQVTM; CDR2 reads ANQGSEA. J was trimmed by 2 bases and V by 6 bases; bases with no gene match: 10. The CDR3 sequence is 15 residues long.

A few counts support this clonotype. The chain couples TRBV29-1 to TRBJ1-2; perhaps TRBD1 as D (5 bases). Trimming took off 7 bases at V and 1 base at J, with 13 bases between the two ends. Germline CDR1 and CDR2: SQVTM and ANQGSEA. The CDR3 is made up of 13 amino acids. The CDR3 DNA reads as TGCAGCGCTGCCCCAGGACATAACTATGGCTACACCTTC. It specifies CSAAPGHNYGYTF.

Ten or more counts support this clonotype. Here the CDR3 reads CASSPKQGNTEAFF. The CDR3 DNA reads as TGTGCCAGCAGTCCGAAACAGGGTAACACTGAAGCTTTCTTT. The rearrangement joins TRBV6-6 to TRBJ1-1; TRBD1 is a possible D gene (6 bases). Trimming shortened V by 5 bases and J by 2 bases, and 12 bases separated the two germline ends. The CDR3 runs 14 residues. The germline V gene encodes CDR1 MNHNY and CDR2 SVGAGI (reference sequence).

This clonotype is classed as medium-sized (0.01 to 0.1%). The chain uses TRBV4-1 and TRBJ2-1, with TRBD2 matching over 9 bases. This CDR3 region has 14 residues. CDR1 MGHRA and CDR2 YSYEKL come from the germline V gene. V lost 8 bases, J lost 5 bases, and 7 bases stayed unmatched. CDR3 sequence: CASSRQRGDNEQFF. DNA of the CDR3: TGCGCCAGCTCCCGACAGCGGGGGGACAATGAGCAGTTCTTC.

This clonotype was observed a few times. The chain joins TRBV6-5 to TRBJ2-5; no definite D call. Between the trimmed V and J ends, which lost 5 bases and 9 bases, there was a span of 16 bases. The CDR3 has 13 residues. In germline, CDR1 is MNHEY, CDR2 SVGAGI. In DNA form, the CDR3 reads TGTGCCAGCAGTACAGTTGACAATCAGCCCCAGTACTTC. It yields the protein CASSTVDNQPQYF.

This clonotype was recorded at least ten times. The genes are TRBV20-1 and TRBJ2-1; 9 bases align to TRBD2. Germline V gene sequence: CDR1 DFQATT, CDR2 SNEGSKA (reference sequence). The CDR3 spans 14 residues. Trimming cost V 2 bases and J 10 bases; bases outside gene matches: 9. As DNA, the CDR3 is TGCAGTGCTAGATTGGCGGGAGGGTTTGGGGAGCAGTTCTTC. This sequence encodes CSARLAGGFGEQFF.

This clonotype was observed a few times. The rearrangement uses TRBV5-1 and TRBJ2-7; 8 bases are shared with TRBD2. J gave up 4 bases and V 0 bases, and 6 bases lay outside the gene matches. CDR1 and CDR2 (germline): SGHRS, YFSETQ. The CDR3 loop spans 15 amino acids. In DNA form, the CDR3 reads TGCGCCAGCAGCTTGGAGGCGGGAGGCGGATACGAGCAGTACTTC. Translated, it gives CASSLEAGGGYEQYF. The variable domain in full, completed from reference TRBV5-1 and TRBJ2-7, reads KAGVTQTPRYLIKTRGQQVTLSCSPISGHRSVSWYQQTPGQGLQFLFEYFSETQRNKGNFPGRFSGRQFSNSRSEMNVSTLELGDSALYLCASSLEAGGGYEQYFGPGTRLTVT.

Worth noting for this clonotype: The junction differs from germline at one of its ends, possibly a read error. V and J are TRBV5-8 and TRBJ2-3; D possibly matches TRBD1 or TRBD2 (5 bases each). The CDR3 extends over 14 amino acids. Germline loops: CDR1 SGHTS, CDR2 YDEGEE. DNA of the CDR3: TGTGCCGGCAGTCTTCGGGACCCCAAGGATACGCAGTATTTT. It codes for CAGSLRDPKDTQYF.

The V call is TRBV10-3, the J call TRBJ2-5, with D perhaps TRBD1 (6 bases). Trimming left V 10 bases short and J 2 bases short, with 17 bases between. CDR1 ENHRY and CDR2 SYGVKD come from the germline V gene. CDR3 length: 14 amino acids. DNA of the CDR3: TGTGCCACCGCCCTGGCAGGACAGCAAGAGACCCAGTACTTC. Its protein product is CATALAGQQETQYF.

This clonotype was observed many times. The chain recombines TRBV20-1 with TRBJ1-2, with D possibly TRBD1 on 5 matching bases. This CDR3 spans 12 amino acids. Germline assignment: CDR1 DFQATT and CDR2 SNEGSKA (reference sequence). Trimming left V 3 bases short and J 4 bases short, with 9 bases between. DNA of the CDR3: TGCAGTGCTAGGGGGGGGAGCTATGGCTACACCTTC. This translates into CSARGGSYGYTF.

The chain links TRBV13 to TRBJ2-7, with TRBD2 identical over 12 bases. Germline lookup yields CDR1 PRHDT and CDR2 FYEKMQ (reference sequence). Germline trimming cut 5 bases from V and 6 bases from J; bases unmatched to any gene: 8. This CDR3 is built from 15 residues. The CDR3 protein is CASSTLRTSGAEQYF. The CDR3 region has the DNA TGTGCCAGCAGCACACTACGGACTAGCGGGGCCGAGCAGTACTTC.

This rearrangement joins TRBV20-1 to TRBJ1-6; 9 nucleotides match TRBD1. V gave up 2 bases and J gave up 8 bases; unmatched junction bases: 1. The germline CDR1 and CDR2 sequences are DFQATT and SNEGSKA (reference sequence). The CDR3 totals 13 residues. For the CDR3, the DNA is TGCAGTGCTAGAAGACAGGGGGATTCACCCCTCCACTTT. Its protein product is CSARRQGDSPLHF.

The V and J genes are TRBV12-3 or TRBV12-4 and TRBJ2-1; 12 bases align to TRBD2. The CDR3 spans 15 residues. The trim removed 4 bases at V and 6 bases at J, leaving 4 bases unmatched. The chain's CDR3 is CASSSTSGGFNEQFF. The CDR3 DNA follows: TGTGCCAGCAGTTCGACTAGCGGGGGATTCAATGAGCAGTTCTTC.

This clonotype occurred once. The chain couples TRBV29-1 to TRBJ2-7; a possible D gene is TRBD2 (6 bases). Germline V gene sequence: CDR1 SQVTM, CDR2 ANQGSEA. V was clipped by 3 bases and J by 2 bases, with 8 bases between them. This CDR3 contains 12 residues. CDR3 amino acids: CSVEEGPYEQYF. DNA of the CDR3: TGCAGCGTTGAGGAGGGGCCCTACGAGCAGTACTTC.

The rearrangement links TRBV7-8 to TRBJ2-1, with TRBD1 matching over 10 bases. Germline V lookup: CDR1 SGHVS, CDR2 FQNEAQ. The CDR3 has 13 residues. V lost 4 bases to trimming and J lost 10 bases; unmatched junction nucleotides: 4. The CDR3 DNA reads TGTGCCAGCAGCTCCGGGACAGGGGTCGAGCAGTTCTTC. Its protein product is CASSSGTGVEQFF.

Many counts were recorded for this clonotype. This sequence joins TRBV7-9 and TRBJ2-7, with D perhaps TRBD2 (6 bases). The CDR3 extends over 13 amino acids. Trimming removed 5 bases from V and 6 bases from J, with 14 bases in between. CDR1 and CDR2 from the germline V gene are SEHNR and FQNEAQ (reference sequence). Written as DNA, the CDR3 is TGTGCCAGCAGCCGGGACTTACAGCGCGAGCAGTACTTC. Protein product: CASSRDLQREQYF.

Only a few counts were recorded for this clonotype. The germline gene is not matched at one end of the junction; a read error may be the cause. The V and J genes are TRBV9 and TRBJ1-6; possible D gene TRBD1, 6 bases. This CDR3 region has 14 residues. Germline values: CDR1 SGDLS, CDR2 YYNGEE. The CDR3 bases are TGTGCCAGCAGCCCTCGTCAGGGGAATTTCCCCCCCCACTTT. It specifies CASSPRQGNFPPHF.

The chain is built from TRBV7-8 and TRBJ2-5; D not resolved. The CDR3 is 15 residues long. V was trimmed by 0 bases and J by 1 base, leaving 9 bases between them. Germline V lookup: CDR1 SGHVS, CDR2 FQNEAQ. The CDR3 DNA sequence: TGTGCCAGCAGCTTAGCAGGTACCGGCCAAGAGACCCAGTACTTC. This encodes CASSLAGTGQETQYF.